This T cell receptor (beta chain) derives from a study of blood T cell repertoires in COVID-19 (dated by TCRdb to the early 2020s). Concerning the study at large: Samples from collaborators originated in the United States, Italy and Spain and spanned both the acute and convalescent phases of COVID-19. The material from the prospective study consisted of cDNA or gDNA derived from T cells, B-cell-depleted T cells, or PBMCs. Deeply sampled blood TCRbeta repertoires from subjects exposed to, actively infected with, or recovered from COVID-19 were included in the dataset. The repertoires were released in a freely available public database meant as a resource for research on the immune response to SARS-CoV-2. Samples were obtained from the ongoing ImmuneRACE study (first 160 participants) and from 1,254 subjects provided by 6 global collaborators. Sample metadata almost always included a de-identified subject ID, COVID-19 status, age in years and sex. HLA class I and class II types, where available, came from metadata supplied by the sample provider rather than from assay-based typing.

The cysteine opens and the phenylalanine closes a CDR3 of 15 amino acids. Only the CDR3 portion is preserved as DNA: 45 bases, with reading frame beginning at the first base. The V end loses 1 base and the J end loses 4 bases, and a stretch of 11 bases separates them. For CDR1 and CDR2, the germline V gene (reference sequence) lists LNHDA and SQIVND. Collaborating institutions collected whole blood in K2EDTA tubes following their own protocols. For TCRbeta analysis, collaborators shipped samples as frozen whole blood, isolated PBMCs, or DNA extracted from either of those sample types. TCRbeta CDR3 regions were amplified from genomic DNA by means of the immunoSEQ Assay, a bias-controlled multiplex PCR. In the authors' own workflow: Within the assay, amplification of reference gene primers was used to estimate how many nucleated cells each sample contained. To quantify the absolute abundance of each unique TCRbeta CDR3 rearrangement, sequence reads were collapsed and filtered. Productive Simpson clonality was computed per sample as the square root of Simpson's diversity index over productive rearrangements. What TCRdb holds here is the immuneACCESS table cut down to in-frame rearrangements. Part of the clones is not present; checked against another copy, under half of the missing clones reflect an unresolved V gene, and the others are unexplained. The V and J calls and clone size come from that table; D and trimming were worked out from the DNA. Across this sample there are a few hundred thousand clones, with around 90% seen only once. The ten top clones hold approximately 4% of the sample.

Overall results and qualifications from the work: How much clinical and demographic metadata was included differed by source and by participant, and the metadata was provided uncurated.

Remarks on this clone: The target of this receptor is not known. It has no much larger one-base neighbor in the sample; base qualities were not kept.

The chain links TRBV19 with TRBJ1-5, and perhaps TRBD1 as D gene, on 6 matching bases. Sequencing was done on a sample of peripheral blood. The receptor was isolated from a middle-aged woman with acute or convalescent COVID-19. The nucleotide sequence is TGTGCCAGTAGTATAGGGGGCAGGGGAAATCAGCCCCAGCATTTT. This sequence encodes CASSIGGRGNQPQHF.